The following is a T cell receptor beta chain sequence with its context. This entry is derived from a study of T cell responses to AZD1222 COVID-19 vaccine. V lost 2 bases and J lost 6, with 3 bases in between. Per germline, CDR1 MDHEN and CDR2 SYDVKM. This CDR3 contains 11 residues. The assay was immunoSEQ multiplex PCR, and TCRdb's table has in-frame clones only and misses some. The sample has about 150,000 clones, roughly nine tenths seen once. This sequence was found in an adult who received the AZD1222 COVID-19 vaccine. This sequence joins TRBV28 and TRBJ2-3; D ambiguous. Here the sequenced sample was peripheral blood, taken 28 days after the second AZD1222 dose. The CDR3 nucleotides read TGTGCCAGCAGTTTAGGGGATACGCAGTATTTT. It is translated as CASSLGDTQYF.